This T cell receptor (beta chain) derives from a study of blood T cell repertoires in COVID-19. Authors' processing steps: Nucleated cell number was recorded as an estimate derived from reference gene primer amplification. Profiling relied on immunoSEQ multiplex PCR, and the TCRdb table lists in-frame clones only, not all of them. Clone size and the V and J calls come from that table; the DNA yielded D and trimming. Counted here are 30,000 to 35,000 clones, around 86% occurring once; the ten biggest clones make up roughly a tenth. This CDR3 has 16 amino acids. The TCR comes from an elderly man with active COVID-19. The rearrangement links TRBV21-1 to TRBJ1-5; the table assigns TRBD1, which was not confirmed against the DNA. TRBV21-1 is reported as a pseudogene. The sample consisted of peripheral blood. Here the CDR3 reads CASSKAPGQEIQPQHF. In DNA, the CDR3 is TGTGCCAGCAGCAAAGCGCCGGGACAGGAGATTCAGCCCCAGCATTTT.